The rows below give T cell receptor beta chains drawn from one sample of a study of T cell repertoires in cytomegalovirus infection. MiXCR, run by TCRdb on the reads, gives a single entry per CDR3 protein. The sample lists hundreds of thousands of distinct CDR3 sequences, roughly a sixth occurring once. The specimen sequenced was PBMCs. The receptors stem from a human donor in good health (CMV status not recorded). Some clones in this sample may be carry-over from other donors' samples. The CDR3 runs from the conserved cysteine through the conserved F or W. D genes are given only for firm matches. Rows may omit the clone size; those that give it use once, few, many or a size class.

V	J	D	size	CDR3	DNA
TRBV7-2	TRBJ2-7	TRBD2	many	CASSKAASGGYYEQYF	TGTGCCAGCAGCAAAGCGGCTAGCGGGGGCTACTACGAGCAGTACTTC
TRBV7-2	TRBJ2-5	.	many	CASSYQEGETQYF	TGTGCCAGCAGCTACCAGGAGGGGGAGACCCAGTACTTC
TRBV20-1	TRBJ1-1	.	few	CSAPRNGNTEAFF	TGCAGTGCTCCCCGGAATGGGAACACTGAAGCTTTCTTT
TRBV5-8	TRBJ1-4	TRBD1	.	CASSLFRTGNEKLFF	TGTGCCAGCAGCTTATTCAGGACAGGGAATGAAAAACTGTTTTTT
TRBV4-3	TRBJ1-1	.	few	CASSQDYRPNTEAFF	TGCGCCAGCAGCCAAGACTACAGGCCCAACACTGAAGCTTTCTTT
TRBV11-2	TRBJ2-1	.	few	CASSRWTGRPMGGYNEQFF	TGTGCCAGCAGCCGATGGACAGGGAGACCAATGGGAGGGTACAATGAGCAGTTCTTC
TRBV15	TRBJ1-5	.	.	CATSRSVGQPQHF	TGTGCCACCAGCAGATCCGTAGGTCAGCCCCAGCATTTT
TRBV5-4	TRBJ2-7	.	.	CASSFRGGDYEQYF	TGTGCCAGCAGCTTCCGTGGGGGAGACTACGAGCAGTACTTC
TRBV6-1	TRBJ2-7	.	many	CASSAPGNPISYEQYF	TGTGCCAGCAGTGCTCCCGGGAACCCGATCTCCTACGAGCAGTACTTC
TRBV3-1	TRBJ1-2	.	.	CASSPRGPSDGYTF	TGTGCCAGCAGCCCCCGAGGGCCCTCGGATGGCTACACCTTC
TRBV7-2	TRBJ2-3	TRBD1	many	CASSVDRGRTDTQYF	TGTGCCAGCAGCGTAGACAGGGGTCGGACAGATACGCAGTATTTT
TRBV7-6	TRBJ1-2	TRBD1	many	CASSLASHNRGQAWDGYTF	TGTGCCAGCAGCCTTGCGTCTCATAACCGTGGACAGGCCTGGGATGGCTACACCTTC
TRBV4-2	TRBJ2-7	TRBD1	.	CASSQEQGTHLTYEQYF	TGTGCCAGCAGCCAGGAACAGGGGACCCATCTGACCTACGAGCAGTACTTC
TRBV4-1	TRBJ2-2	TRBD1	many	CASSQDWSGQSTGELFF	TGCGCCAGCAGCCAAGATTGGTCGGGACAGAGTACCGGGGAGCTGTTTTTT
TRBV27	TRBJ1-1	.	.	CASSLFVGAPGAFF	TGTGCCAGCAGTTTATTTGTAGGCGCCCCTGGAGCTTTCTTT
TRBV19	TRBJ2-3	.	many	CASSPALTDTQYF	TGTGCCAGTAGTCCGGCCCTCACAGATACGCAGTATTTT
TRBV3-1	TRBJ2-3	TRBD2	few	CASSPTSGGVDTQYF	TGTGCCAGCAGCCCGACTAGCGGGGGAGTAGATACGCAGTATTTT
TRBV28	TRBJ2-5	TRBD2	few	CASSLGLDGETQYF	TGTGCCAGCAGTTTGGGACTAGACGGGGAGACCCAGTACTTC
TRBV7-2	TRBJ1-2	TRBD1	many	CASSFGDREGGYTF	TGTGCCAGCAGCTTTGGGGACAGGGAGGGAGGCTACACCTTC
TRBV7-9	TRBJ2-5	TRBD2	many	CASSFTSGGGETQYF	TGTGCCAGCAGCTTCACTAGCGGGGGAGGGGAGACCCAGTACTTC
TRBV7-8	TRBJ2-7	.	many	CASSINSYGQYF	TGTGCCAGCAGCATCAATTCCTACGGGCAGTACTTC
TRBV4-3	TRBJ2-2	TRBD1	.	CASSKIGTVGEELFF	TGCGCCAGCAGCAAAATCGGGACAGTCGGGGAGGAGCTGTTTTTT
TRBV19	TRBJ2-2	TRBD1	few	CASCPGTVNTGELFF	TGTGCCAGCTGCCCCGGGACAGTGAACACCGGGGAGCTGTTTTTT
TRBV5-1	TRBJ2-1	.	few	CASSLLDGYNEQFF	TGCGCCAGCAGTCTCCTGGACGGGTACAATGAGCAGTTCTTC
TRBV20-1	TRBJ2-2	.	few	CSAKTDTGELFF	TGCAGTGCTAAGACAGACACCGGGGAGCTGTTTTTT
TRBV7-6	TRBJ2-1	TRBD1	many	CASSLAQTRQGNNEQFF	TGTGCCAGCAGCTTAGCGCAAACGAGACAGGGGAACAATGAGCAGTTCTTC
TRBV12-3/TRBV12-4	TRBJ1-4	.	.	CASSFRAREKLFF	TGTGCCAGCAGTTTCAGAGCACGGGAAAAACTGTTTTTT
TRBV14	TRBJ1-4	.	.	CASSQARGKATNEKLFF	TGTGCCAGCAGCCAAGCGAGGGGGAAGGCAACTAATGAAAAACTGTTTTTT
TRBV7-6	TRBJ1-1	TRBD1	many	CASSRQGAGNTEAFF	TGTGCCAGCAGCAGGCAGGGGGCGGGGAACACTGAAGCTTTCTTT
TRBV28	TRBJ1-5	.	.	CASTMSRGDQPQHF	TGTGCCAGCACCATGAGCAGGGGCGATCAGCCCCAGCATTTT
TRBV6-1	TRBJ2-1	TRBD2	.	CASSDGGTSGINEQFF	TGTGCCAGCAGTGACGGGGGGACTAGCGGAATCAATGAGCAGTTCTTC
TRBV5-6	TRBJ1-6	.	many	CASSLGPSSSYNSPLHF	TGTGCCAGCAGCTTGGGCCCCTCCAGCTCCTATAATTCACCCCTCCACTTT
TRBV12-5	TRBJ2-1	TRBD2	few	CASGLLTGGLTSQQFF	TGTGCTAGTGGTTTGTTAACGGGAGGGCTGACATCCCAGCAGTTCTTC
TRBV12-3/TRBV12-4	TRBJ1-1	TRBD1	.	CASRPGQGLIAFF	TGTGCCAGCAGACCCGGACAGGGGCTGATAGCTTTCTTT
TRBV5-8	TRBJ2-2	.	.	CASSLPQGPLPSTGELFF	TGTGCCAGCAGCTTACCCCAGGGGCCCCTTCCGAGCACCGGGGAGCTGTTTTTT
TRBV7-2	TRBJ2-3	.	.	CASSSYLGTDTQYF	TGTGCCAGCAGCTCGTACTTGGGCACAGATACGCAGTATTTT
TRBV4-1	TRBJ1-2	.	few	CASSHGTATMNYGYTF	TGCGCCAGCAGCCACGGGACCGCCACTATGAACTATGGCTACACCTTC
TRBV20-1	TRBJ1-5	.	few	CSAPAAGDNQPQHF	TGCAGTGCCCCCGCGGCAGGGGACAATCAGCCCCAGCATTTT
TRBV7-2	TRBJ1-1	.	few	CASSSRMWAGRTEAFF	TGTGCCAGCAGCTCCCGCATGTGGGCAGGGCGGACTGAAGCTTTCTTT
TRBV3-1	TRBJ2-5	TRBD2	.	CASSQDYGGRETQYF	TGTGCCAGCAGCCAAGACTACGGGGGGAGGGAGACCCAGTACTTC
TRBV20-1	TRBJ1-1	.	.	CSARDEGDTEAFF	TGCAGTGCTAGAGATGAAGGGGACACTGAAGCTTTCTTT
TRBV20-1	TRBJ1-5	TRBD1	few	CSARNGQAGNQPQHF	TGCAGTGCGCGAAACGGACAGGCGGGTAATCAGCCCCAGCATTTT
TRBV28	TRBJ1-6	.	many	CASSLRPNSPLHF	TGTGCCAGCAGTCTGAGACCTAATTCACCCCTCCACTTT